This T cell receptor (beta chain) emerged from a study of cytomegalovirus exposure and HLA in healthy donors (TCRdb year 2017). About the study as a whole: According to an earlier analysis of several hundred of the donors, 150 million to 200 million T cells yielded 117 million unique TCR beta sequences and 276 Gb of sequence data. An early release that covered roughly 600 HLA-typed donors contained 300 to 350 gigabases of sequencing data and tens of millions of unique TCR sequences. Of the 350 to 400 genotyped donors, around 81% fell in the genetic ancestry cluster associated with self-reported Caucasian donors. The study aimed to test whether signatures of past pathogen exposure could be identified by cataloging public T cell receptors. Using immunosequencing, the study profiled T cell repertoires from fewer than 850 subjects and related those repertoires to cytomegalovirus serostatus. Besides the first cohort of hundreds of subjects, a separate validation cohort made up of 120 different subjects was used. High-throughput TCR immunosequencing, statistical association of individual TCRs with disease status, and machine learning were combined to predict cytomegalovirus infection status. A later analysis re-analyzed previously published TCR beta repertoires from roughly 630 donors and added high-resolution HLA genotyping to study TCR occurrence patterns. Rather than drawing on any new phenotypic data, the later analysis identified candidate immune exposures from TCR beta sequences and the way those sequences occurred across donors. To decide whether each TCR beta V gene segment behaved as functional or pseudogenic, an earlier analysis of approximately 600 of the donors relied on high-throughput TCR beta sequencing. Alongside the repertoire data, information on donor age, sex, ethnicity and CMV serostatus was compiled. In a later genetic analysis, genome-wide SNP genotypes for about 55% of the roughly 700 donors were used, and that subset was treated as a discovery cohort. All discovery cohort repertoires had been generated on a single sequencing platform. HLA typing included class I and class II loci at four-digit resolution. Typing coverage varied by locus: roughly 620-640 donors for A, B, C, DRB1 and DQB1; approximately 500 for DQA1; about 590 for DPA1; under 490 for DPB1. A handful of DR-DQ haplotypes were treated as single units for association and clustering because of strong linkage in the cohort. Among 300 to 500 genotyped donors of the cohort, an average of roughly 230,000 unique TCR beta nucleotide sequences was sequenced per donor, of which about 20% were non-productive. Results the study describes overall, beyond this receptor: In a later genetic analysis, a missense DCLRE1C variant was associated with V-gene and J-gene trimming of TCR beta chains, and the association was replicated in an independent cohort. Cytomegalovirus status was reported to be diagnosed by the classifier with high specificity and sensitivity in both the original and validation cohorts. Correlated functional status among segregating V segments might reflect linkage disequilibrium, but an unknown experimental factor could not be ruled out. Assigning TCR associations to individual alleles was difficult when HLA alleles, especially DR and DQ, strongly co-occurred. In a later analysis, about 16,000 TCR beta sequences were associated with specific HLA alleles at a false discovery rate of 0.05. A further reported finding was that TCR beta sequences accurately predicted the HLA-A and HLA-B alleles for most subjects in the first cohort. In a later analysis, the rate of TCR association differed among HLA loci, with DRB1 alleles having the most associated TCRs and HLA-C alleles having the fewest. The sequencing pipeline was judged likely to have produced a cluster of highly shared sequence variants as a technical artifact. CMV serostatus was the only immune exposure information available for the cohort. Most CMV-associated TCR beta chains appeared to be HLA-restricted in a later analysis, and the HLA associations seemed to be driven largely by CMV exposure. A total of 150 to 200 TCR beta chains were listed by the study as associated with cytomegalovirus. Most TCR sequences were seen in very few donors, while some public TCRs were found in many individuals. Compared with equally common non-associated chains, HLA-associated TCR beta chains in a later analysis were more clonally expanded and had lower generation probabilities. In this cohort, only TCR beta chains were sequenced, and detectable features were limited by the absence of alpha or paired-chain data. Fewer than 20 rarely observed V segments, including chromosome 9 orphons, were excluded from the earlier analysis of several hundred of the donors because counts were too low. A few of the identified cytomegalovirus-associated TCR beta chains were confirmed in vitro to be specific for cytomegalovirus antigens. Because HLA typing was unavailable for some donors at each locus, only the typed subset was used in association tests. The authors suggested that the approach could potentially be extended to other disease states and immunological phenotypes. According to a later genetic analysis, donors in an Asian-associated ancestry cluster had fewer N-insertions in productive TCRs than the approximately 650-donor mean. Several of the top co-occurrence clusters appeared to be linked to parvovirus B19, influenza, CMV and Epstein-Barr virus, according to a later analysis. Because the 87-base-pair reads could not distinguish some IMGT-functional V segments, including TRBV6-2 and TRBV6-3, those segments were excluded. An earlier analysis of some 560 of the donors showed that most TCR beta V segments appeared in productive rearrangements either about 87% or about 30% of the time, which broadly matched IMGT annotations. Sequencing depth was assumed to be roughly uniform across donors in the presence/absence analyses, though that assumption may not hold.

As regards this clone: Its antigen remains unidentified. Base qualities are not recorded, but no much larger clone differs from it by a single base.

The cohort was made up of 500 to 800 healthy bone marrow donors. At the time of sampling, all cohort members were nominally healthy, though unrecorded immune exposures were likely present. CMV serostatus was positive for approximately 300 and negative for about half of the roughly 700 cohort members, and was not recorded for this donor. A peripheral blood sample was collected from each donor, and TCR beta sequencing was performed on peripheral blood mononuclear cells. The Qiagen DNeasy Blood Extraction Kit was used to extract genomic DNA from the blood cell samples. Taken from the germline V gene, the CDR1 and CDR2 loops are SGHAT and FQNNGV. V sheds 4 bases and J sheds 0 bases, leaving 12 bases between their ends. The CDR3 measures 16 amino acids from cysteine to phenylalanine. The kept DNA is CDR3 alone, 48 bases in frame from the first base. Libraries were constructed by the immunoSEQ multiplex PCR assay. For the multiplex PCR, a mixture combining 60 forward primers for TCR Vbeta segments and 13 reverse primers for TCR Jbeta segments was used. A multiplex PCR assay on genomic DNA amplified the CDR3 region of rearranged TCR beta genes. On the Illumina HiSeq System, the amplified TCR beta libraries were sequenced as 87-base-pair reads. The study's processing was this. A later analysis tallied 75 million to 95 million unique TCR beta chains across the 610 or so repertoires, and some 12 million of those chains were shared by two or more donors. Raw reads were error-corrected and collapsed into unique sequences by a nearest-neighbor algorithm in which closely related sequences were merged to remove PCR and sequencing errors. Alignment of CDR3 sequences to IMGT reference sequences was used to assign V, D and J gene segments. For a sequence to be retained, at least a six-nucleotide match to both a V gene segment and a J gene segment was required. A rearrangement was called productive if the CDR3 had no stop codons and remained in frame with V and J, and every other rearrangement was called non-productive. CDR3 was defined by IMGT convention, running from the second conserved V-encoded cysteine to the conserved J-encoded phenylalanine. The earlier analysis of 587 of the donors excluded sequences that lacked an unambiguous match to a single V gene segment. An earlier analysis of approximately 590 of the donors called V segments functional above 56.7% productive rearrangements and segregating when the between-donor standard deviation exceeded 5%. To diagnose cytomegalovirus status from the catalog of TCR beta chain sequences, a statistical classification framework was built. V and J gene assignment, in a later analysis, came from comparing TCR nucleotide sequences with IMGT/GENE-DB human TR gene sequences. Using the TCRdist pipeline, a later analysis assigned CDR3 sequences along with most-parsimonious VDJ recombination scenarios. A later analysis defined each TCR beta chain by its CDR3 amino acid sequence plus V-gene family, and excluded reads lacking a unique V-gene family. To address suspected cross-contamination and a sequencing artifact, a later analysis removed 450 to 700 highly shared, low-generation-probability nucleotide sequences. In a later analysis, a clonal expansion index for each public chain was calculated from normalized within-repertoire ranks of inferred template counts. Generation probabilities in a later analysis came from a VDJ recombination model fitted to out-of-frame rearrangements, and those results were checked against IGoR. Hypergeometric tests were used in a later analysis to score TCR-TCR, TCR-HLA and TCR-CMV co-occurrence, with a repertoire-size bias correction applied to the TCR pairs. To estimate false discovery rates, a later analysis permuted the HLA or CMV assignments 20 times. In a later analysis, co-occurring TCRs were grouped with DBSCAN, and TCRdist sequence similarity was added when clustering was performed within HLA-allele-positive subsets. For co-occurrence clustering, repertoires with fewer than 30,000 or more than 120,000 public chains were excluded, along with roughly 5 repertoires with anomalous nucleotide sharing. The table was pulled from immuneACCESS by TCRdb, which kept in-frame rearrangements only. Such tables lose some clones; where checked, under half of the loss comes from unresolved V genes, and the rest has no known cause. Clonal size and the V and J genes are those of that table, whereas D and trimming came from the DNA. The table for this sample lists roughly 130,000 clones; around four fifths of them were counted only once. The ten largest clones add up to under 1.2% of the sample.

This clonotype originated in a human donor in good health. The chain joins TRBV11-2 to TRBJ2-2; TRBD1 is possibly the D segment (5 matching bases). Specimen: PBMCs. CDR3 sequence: CASSSDSISNTGELFF. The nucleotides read TGTGCCAGCAGCTCCGACAGCATATCGAACACCGGGGAGCTGTTTTTT.